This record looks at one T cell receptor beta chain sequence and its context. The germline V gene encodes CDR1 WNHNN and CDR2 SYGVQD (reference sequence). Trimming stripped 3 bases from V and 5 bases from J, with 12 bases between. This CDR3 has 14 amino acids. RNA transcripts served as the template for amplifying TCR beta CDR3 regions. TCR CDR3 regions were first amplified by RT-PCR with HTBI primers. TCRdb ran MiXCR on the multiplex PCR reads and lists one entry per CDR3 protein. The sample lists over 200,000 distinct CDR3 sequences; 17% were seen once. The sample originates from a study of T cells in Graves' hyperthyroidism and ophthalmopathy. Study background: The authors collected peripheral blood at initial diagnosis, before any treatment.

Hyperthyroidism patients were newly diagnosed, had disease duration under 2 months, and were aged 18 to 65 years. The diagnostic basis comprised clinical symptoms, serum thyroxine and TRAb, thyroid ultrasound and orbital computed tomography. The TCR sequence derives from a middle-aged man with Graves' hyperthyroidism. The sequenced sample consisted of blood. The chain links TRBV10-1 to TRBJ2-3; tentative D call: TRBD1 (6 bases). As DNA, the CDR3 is TGCGCCAGCAGTGAAGGGGGATTGGTAGATACGCAGTATTTT. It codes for CASSEGGLVDTQYF.